This TCR beta chain was obtained from a study of neurological immune-mediated disorders. 5'RACE with 10-nucleotide random UMIs generated the cDNA. The output of every sequencing run exceeded 190 million TCR-beta sequences, derived from 15-18 subjects. TCRdb itself ran the 5' RACE reads through MiXCR, one entry per CDR3 protein. This repertoire shows 100,000 to 150,000 distinct CDR3 sequences, roughly 3.2% found once; its top ten account for 1% to 1.5%. CDR1 is WSHSY and CDR2 is SAAADI in the germline V gene. The V gene lost 1 base and the J gene lost 0 bases, with 12 bases spanning the gap. CDR3 length: 17 residues. There are many counts of this clonotype.

The chain couples TRBV10-2 to TRBJ2-2; a possible D gene is TRBD2 (6 bases). The sequenced material came from PBMCs. The TCR originated in a woman in her twenties or thirties with multiple sclerosis. CDR3: CASSEFHGGANTGELFF. The CDR3 nucleotides are TGCGCCAGCAGTGAGTTTCACGGGGGAGCGAACACCGGGGAGCTGTTTTTT.